Presented here are 23 T cell receptor beta chains from one specimen sequenced in a study of T cell responses to AZD1222 COVID-19 vaccine. Clones were sequenced by immunoSEQ multiplex PCR, and TCRdb holds only the in-frame ones, with some missing. The sample has approximately 220,000 clones; about 93% are singletons. This material consisted of peripheral blood, taken on day 0 of MenACWY control vaccination. These receptor sequences come from an adult in good health.

In nucleotides, the CDR3 is TGCGCCAGCAGCTTTTCTCCAGCGGGGGGGCGGGAGACCCAGTACTTC. Translating it yields CASSFSPAGGRETQYF. The chain carries TRBV5-1 and TRBJ2-5; 10 nucleotides align to TRBD2. Germline CDR1 is SGHRS and CDR2 is YFSETQ. V trimming: 2 bases; J trimming: 5 bases; junction bases outside the gene matches: 9. The CDR3 loop spans 16 amino acids.

This chain joins TRBV7-2 and TRBJ1-2; TRBD1 matches 8 bases. V lost 5 bases and J lost 5; bases outside the gene matches: 10. CDR3 length: 15 amino acids. CDR1 and CDR2 (germline): SGHTA, FQGNSA. CDR3 sequence: CASSPDRGGLYGYTF. CDR3 DNA sequence: TGTGCCAGCAGCCCTGACAGGGGCGGTCTGTATGGCTACACCTTC.

This clone has just one count. The chain links TRBV5-1 to TRBJ1-3, with D possibly TRBD1 on 6 matching bases. The germline V gene has CDR1 SGHRS and CDR2 YFSETQ. V lost 1 base and J lost 0, with 11 bases in between. The CDR3 consists of 16 residues. CDR3 protein: CASSLRPGASGNTIYF. CDR3 in DNA: TGCGCCAGCAGCTTGAGGCCGGGGGCCTCTGGAAACACCATATATTTT.

In this sample, this clone turned up once. The chain combines TRBV6-5 with TRBJ2-1, with D perhaps TRBD2 (5 bases). Germline CDR1 is MNHEY and CDR2 is SVGAGI. The CDR3 contains 15 residues. V was trimmed by 1 base and J by 0 bases, leaving 7 bases between them. In nucleotides, the CDR3 is TGTGCCAGCAGTTACTTGGGGAGCTCCTACAATGAGCAGTTCTTC. This encodes CASSYLGSSYNEQFF.

The chain carries TRBV30 and TRBJ1-1, with a weak D call TRBD1 (5 bases). Trimming took 3 bases from V and 6 from J, leaving 11 bases between them. The V gene's germline CDR1 is GTSNPN and CDR2 SVGIG (reference sequence). This CDR3 is built from 12 residues. CDR3 in amino acids: CAWREGPPEAFF. For the CDR3, the DNA is TGTGCCTGGAGGGAGGGACCGCCTGAAGCTTTCTTT.

The chain is built from TRBV30 and TRBJ1-1, with D perhaps TRBD1 (5 bases). Trimming pared 2 bases from V and 0 bases from J, leaving 13 bases between. The CDR3 runs to 15 residues. Germline CDR1 reads GTSNPN; CDR2 reads SVGIG (reference sequence). The CDR3 DNA follows: TGTGCCTGGAGTACCCCCCAGGACATGAACACTGAAGCTTTCTTT. As protein: CAWSTPQDMNTEAFF.

The chain is built from TRBV10-3 and TRBJ2-2, with 9 bases fitting TRBD1. Per germline, CDR1 ENHRY and CDR2 SYGVKD. The CDR3 covers 14 residues. V trimming: 6 bases; J trimming: 1 base; junction bases outside the gene matches: 0. In nucleotides, the CDR3 is TGTGCCATCAGGGGACAGGGGAACACCGGGGAGCTGTTTTTT. This gives the protein CAIRGQGNTGELFF.

The chain uses TRBV2 and TRBJ2-5; D gene unclear. Germline V gives CDR1 SNHLY, CDR2 FYNNEI. CDR3 length: 11 residues. Trimming left V 3 bases short and J 5 bases short, with 4 bases between. DNA for the CDR3: TGTGCCAGCAGTGATTGGGAGACCCAGTACTTC. Translated, it gives CASSDWETQYF.

The chain couples TRBV28 to TRBJ1-4; no definite D call. Deletions cut 6 bases from V and 1 base from J, with 12 bases between. Germline V lookup: CDR1 MDHEN, CDR2 SYDVKM. The CDR3 is 15 amino acids. CDR3 residues: CASRSAARTNEKLFF. The CDR3 coding sequence is TGTGCCAGCAGGTCCGCGGCCCGAACTAATGAAAAACTGTTTTTT. The whole variable domain, remainder taken from reference TRBV28 and TRBJ1-4, is DVKVTQSSRYLVKRTGEKVFLECVQDMDHENMFWYRQDPGLGLRLIYFSYDVKMKEKGDIPEGYSVSREKKERFSLILESASTNQTSMYLCASRSAARTNEKLFFGSGTQLSVL.

V usage is TRBV7-6 and J usage is TRBJ1-1; no clear D gene. The CDR3 spans 14 residues. Germline assignment: CDR1 SGHVS and CDR2 FNYEAQ. Trimming shortened V by 2 bases and J by 3 bases, and 10 bases separated the two germline ends. CDR3 residues: CASSLNRADTEAFF. CDR3 nucleotide sequence: TGTGCCAGCAGCTTAAACAGAGCGGACACTGAAGCTTTCTTT.

The V gene is TRBV5-5, the J gene TRBJ2-1, with TRBD1 matching over 9 bases. CDR3 length: 15 residues. The V and J ends lost 5 bases and 5 bases, in that order; junction bases with no gene match: 8. The V gene's germline CDR1 is SGHKS and CDR2 YYEKEE (reference sequence). The CDR3 nucleotides read TGTGCCAGCAGTCTGGGCGGGACAGGGAACAATGAGCAGTTCTTC. Protein: CASSLGGTGNNEQFF.

The chain links TRBV6-2 or TRBV6-3 to TRBJ2-7, with 8 bases lining up with TRBD1. CDR1 and CDR2 (germline): MNHEY, SVGEGT. Trimming removed 6 bases from V and 0 bases from J; junction bases left unmatched: 10. This CDR3 has 16 residues. The CDR3 loop reads CASSFVPGQASYEQYF. CDR3 sequence (DNA): TGTGCCAGCAGCTTCGTACCGGGACAGGCCTCCTACGAGCAGTACTTC.

This sequence joins TRBV18 and TRBJ1-4, with 7 bases matching TRBD1. The CDR3 spans 15 residues. CDR1 is KGHSH and CDR2 is LQKENI in the germline V gene. Losses at the gene ends were 3 bases for V and 10 bases for J; bases not matched to a gene: 11. CDR3 sequence reads: CASSPPGQGVGKLFF. CDR3 DNA: TGTGCCAGCTCACCCCCCGGGCAGGGGGTCGGAAAACTGTTTTTT.

CDR3 in amino acids: CASRHRTGNTEAFF. The CDR3 nucleotides are TGTGCCAGCAGACACCGAACGGGGAACACTGAAGCTTTCTTT. The chain recombines TRBV6-5 with TRBJ1-1; D gene unclear. Germline V CDR1 and CDR2: MNHEY, SVGAGI. This CDR3 has 14 amino acids. Trimming pared 6 bases from V and 1 base from J, leaving 12 bases between.

This rearrangement joins TRBV18 to TRBJ2-1; 11 positions agree with TRBD2. The V segment lost 6 bases and the J segment 4 bases; nucleotides outside the gene matches: 8. In germline, CDR1 is KGHSH, CDR2 LQKENI. The CDR3 length is 16 residues. The chain's CDR3 is CASSFKTSGVYNEQFF. CDR3 DNA sequence: TGTGCCAGCTCCTTCAAGACTAGCGGGGTATACAATGAGCAGTTCTTC.

This chain links TRBV5-6 with TRBJ2-3; 8 nucleotides match TRBD1. With 4 bases clipped from V and 2 bases from J, the junction kept 3 bases outside the gene matches. Germline V gene data show CDR1 as SGHDT and CDR2 as YYEEEE. The CDR3 has 14 amino acids. CDR3 sequence (DNA): TGTGCCAGCAGCAGCAGGGGGCTCACAGATACGCAGTATTTT. It codes for CASSSRGLTDTQYF.

J is TRBJ2-7 and V is TRBV5-1, with 11 positions matching TRBD1. CDR1 SGHRS and CDR2 YFSETQ come from the germline V gene. The junction had 9 bases not matched to a gene; V was cut back by 4 bases and J by 3 bases. CDR3 size: 16 residues. The CDR3 DNA sequence: TGCGCCAGCAGCCGAGGTGGGGGACAGGGGGACTACGAGCAGTACTTC. It translates to CASSRGGGQGDYEQYF.

The rearrangement joins TRBV10-3 to TRBJ2-7; weak D call: TRBD2 (5 bases). This CDR3 region has 15 residues. In germline, CDR1 is ENHRY, CDR2 SYGVKD. Trimming pared 2 bases from V and 2 bases from J, leaving 13 bases between. The CDR3 protein is CAISEPGERAYEQYF. The DNA for the CDR3 is TGTGCCATCAGTGAGCCCGGGGAAAGGGCCTACGAGCAGTACTTC.

The rearrangement joins TRBV6-1 to TRBJ2-1; a weak D match, TRBD1 (6 bases). The CDR3 is made up of 16 amino acids. Germline assignment: CDR1 MNHNS and CDR2 SASEGT. Trimming shortened V by 4 bases and J by 0 bases, and 13 bases separated the two germline ends. The CDR3 reads CASSAQGFLSYNEQFF. In DNA form, the CDR3 reads TGTGCCAGCAGTGCACAGGGTTTCCTCTCCTACAATGAGCAGTTCTTC.

This rearrangement joins TRBV4-1 to TRBJ2-7; tentatively, D is TRBD2 (6 bases). This CDR3 comprises 12 residues. V was pared by 3 bases and J by 7 bases, with 10 bases between. The V gene's germline CDR1 is MGHRA and CDR2 YSYEKL. CDR3 bases: TGCGCCAGCAGCCAGCCTGGGAGGGAGCAGTACTTC. Amino acid sequence: CASSQPGREQYF.

The J gene is TRBJ1-1, the V gene TRBV7-9; the match to TRBD1 covers 7 bases. Germline V lookup: CDR1 SEHNR, CDR2 FQNEAQ (reference sequence). This CDR3 spans 13 amino acids. The trim removed 4 bases at V and 12 bases at J, leaving 11 bases unmatched. This chain's CDR3 is CASSSPPDRVTFF. DNA for the CDR3: TGTGCCAGCAGCTCACCACCAGACAGGGTTACTTTCTTT.

This rearrangement joins TRBV30 to TRBJ1-1; 7 nucleotides line up with TRBD1. V was pared by 2 bases and J by 6 bases, with 9 bases of the junction left unmatched. Germline V CDR1 and CDR2: GTSNPN, SVGIG (reference sequence). This CDR3 has 14 amino acids. CDR3 coding DNA: TGTGCCTGGAGTCCTTGGAGGGGGCTCTCTGAAGCTTTCTTT. This gives the protein CAWSPWRGLSEAFF.

The V and J genes are TRBV4-3 and TRBJ2-5; 8 bases map to TRBD2. Germline CDR1 LGHNA, CDR2 YSLEER. CDR3 length: 15 amino acids. J lost 4 bases, V lost 1 base, and 5 bases had no gene match. In DNA form, the CDR3 reads TGCGCCAGCAGCCAAGTAGCGGGGTACAGAGAGACCCAGTACTTC. Translated: CASSQVAGYRETQYF.